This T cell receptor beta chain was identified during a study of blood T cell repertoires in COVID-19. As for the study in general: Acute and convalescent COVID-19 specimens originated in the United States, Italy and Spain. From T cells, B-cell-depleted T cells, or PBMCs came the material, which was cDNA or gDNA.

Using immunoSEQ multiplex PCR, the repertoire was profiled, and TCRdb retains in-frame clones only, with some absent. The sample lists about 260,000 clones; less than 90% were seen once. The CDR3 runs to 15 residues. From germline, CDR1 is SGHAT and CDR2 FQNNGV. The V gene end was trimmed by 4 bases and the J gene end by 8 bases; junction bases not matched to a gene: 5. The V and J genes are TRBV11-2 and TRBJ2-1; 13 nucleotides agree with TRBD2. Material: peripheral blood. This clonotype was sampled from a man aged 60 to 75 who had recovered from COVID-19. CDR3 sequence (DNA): TGTGCCAGCAGCTACACTAGCGGGGGGGCCGATGAGCAGTTCTTC. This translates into CASSYTSGGADEQFF.